The 22 T cell receptor beta chains below were found in one sample sequenced in a study of blood T cell repertoires in COVID-19. The method was immunoSEQ multiplex PCR; TCRdb's version includes in-frame clones alone and lacks a portion of them. The sample holds some 40,000 clones, approximately 80% seen once. Sequencing was done on a sample of peripheral blood. The receptors were sampled from a man in his 70s with acute or convalescent COVID-19.

The V and J genes are TRBV12-3 or TRBV12-4 and TRBJ2-7; unclear D gene. There are 12 residues in the CDR3. V was cut by 8 bases and J by 0 bases, with 8 bases left in between. CDR3 loop: CASGSVSYEQYF. The CDR3 region has the DNA TGTGCCAGCGGCAGTGTCTCCTACGAGCAGTACTTC.

The chain uses TRBV9 and TRBJ1-2, with D hard to call. Trimming shortened V by 4 bases and J by 5 bases, and 9 bases separated the two germline ends. Germline CDR1 reads SGDLS; CDR2 reads YYNGEE. The CDR3 loop spans 12 amino acids. CDR3 sequence (DNA): TGTGCCAGCAGCCTTGACTATTATGGCTACACCTTC. Translation: CASSLDYYGYTF.

The gene calls are TRBV2 and TRBJ2-5; 8 bases match TRBD1. Germline CDR1 reads SNHLY; CDR2 reads FYNNEI. The CDR3 is 19 amino acids. The V segment lost 2 bases and the J segment 3 bases; nucleotides outside the gene matches: 17. Written as DNA, the CDR3 is TGTGCCAGCAGTGAAATAAGCCCTTTAGGTCCGGACAGGGAAGAGACCCAGTACTTC. Its translation is CASSEISPLGPDREETQYF.

The chain links TRBV29-1 to TRBJ2-1; D is unclear. Germline V gene lookup returns CDR1 SQVTM and CDR2 ANQGSEA. The CDR3 runs 13 residues. Trimming stripped 3 bases from V and 3 bases from J, with 9 bases between. CDR3 region: CSVEVAVYNEQFF. CDR3 DNA: TGCAGCGTTGAGGTGGCAGTCTACAATGAGCAGTTCTTC.

The chain links TRBV27 to TRBJ1-6; D is perhaps TRBD1 (6 bases). The germline V and J ends were trimmed by 2 bases and 7 bases, with 12 bases remaining between them. The CDR3 has 15 amino acids. From germline, CDR1 is MNHEY and CDR2 SMNVEV (reference sequence). The CDR3 loop is CASSLRPQGNSPLHF. For the CDR3, the DNA is TGTGCCAGCAGTTTAAGACCCCAGGGGAATTCACCCCTCCACTTT.

V gene TRBV5-1 combines with J gene TRBJ2-1, with a possible D match to TRBD2 (5 bases). Germline V CDR1 and CDR2: SGHRS, YFSETQ. The ends were cut back, 4 bases at V and 4 bases at J, with 18 bases in the middle. This CDR3 region has 16 residues. The CDR3: CASSAGLVVGYNEQFF. In DNA, the CDR3 is TGCGCCAGCAGCGCCGGACTGGTGGTGGGGTACAATGAGCAGTTCTTC.

This chain connects TRBV5-1 to TRBJ2-7; D gene uncertain. The CDR3 contains 12 residues. V was shortened by 0 bases and J by 4 bases, with 5 bases between the two germline ends. CDR1 and CDR2 from the germline V gene are SGHRS and YFSETQ. CDR3 amino acids: CASSLGGYEQYF. The CDR3 DNA reads TGCGCCAGCAGCTTGGGAGGATACGAGCAGTACTTC.

The chain uses TRBV28 and TRBJ1-5; a weak D match, TRBD1 (6 bases). Germline V gene sequence: CDR1 MDHEN, CDR2 SYDVKM. This CDR3 is built from 16 residues. Trimming removed 3 bases from V and 6 bases from J, with 18 bases in between. The CDR3 nucleotides are TGTGCCAGCAGTTTTAATGGCAGGGGAAAGGGTCAGCCCCAGCATTTT. Translating gives CASSFNGRGKGQPQHF. Filled out from reference TRBV28 and TRBJ1-5, the complete variable domain reads DVKVTQSSRYLVKRTGEKVFLECVQDMDHENMFWYRQDPGLGLRLIYFSYDVKMKEKGDIPEGYSVSREKKERFSLILESASTNQTSMYLCASSFNGRGKGQPQHFGDGTRLSIL.

V usage is TRBV2 and J usage is TRBJ1-1, with no clear D. This CDR3 region has 13 residues. Trimming cost V 4 bases and J 1 base, with 7 bases left between them. The V gene's germline CDR1 is SNHLY and CDR2 FYNNEI. The CDR3 reads CASSAQQNTEAFF. In DNA form, the CDR3 reads TGTGCCAGCAGTGCACAGCAGAACACTGAAGCTTTCTTT.

This clone was seen just once. The chain is built from TRBV7-9 and TRBJ1-1, with 8 positions matching TRBD1. Losses at the gene ends were 5 bases for V and 6 bases for J; bases not matched to a gene: 14. This CDR3 contains 16 residues. CDR1 and CDR2 from the germline V gene are SEHNR and FQNEAQ (reference sequence). CDR3 in amino acids: CASSLPSGQGEAEAFF. The CDR3 region has the DNA TGTGCCAGCAGCCTACCCTCAGGACAGGGAGAAGCTGAAGCTTTCTTT.

This chain's CDR3 is CSASQGPGWEQYF. Here the CDR3 DNA reads TGCAGTGCTAGTCAGGGTCCGGGCTGGGAGCAGTACTTC. J is TRBJ2-7 and V is TRBV20-1; tentatively, D is TRBD1 (5 bases). The CDR3 runs to 13 residues. Trimming left V 3 bases short and J 7 bases short, with 16 bases between. In germline, CDR1 is DFQATT, CDR2 SNEGSKA (reference sequence).

Only one count was recorded for this clone. The V gene is TRBV4-3, the J gene TRBJ2-3; D is perhaps TRBD2 (6 bases). Per the germline V gene, CDR1 is LGHNA and CDR2 is YSLEER. V lost 0 bases and J 1 base, leaving 14 bases between the germline ends. The CDR3 length is 17 residues. The CDR3 coding sequence is TGCGCCAGCAGCCAAGATCCCCTTCGCGGGGGCACAGATACGCAGTATTTT. Translating it yields CASSQDPLRGGTDTQYF.

The rearrangement links TRBV3-1 (or the pseudogene TRBV3-2) to TRBJ1-6; 7 bases line up with TRBD1. CDR1 and CDR2 from the germline V gene are LGHDT and YNNKEL (reference sequence). The CDR3 covers 14 residues. J lost 7 bases, V lost 2 bases, and 2 bases had no gene match. CDR3 in DNA: TGTGCCAGCAGCCAATGGACAGGAAATTCACCCCTCCACTTT. The encoded protein is CASSQWTGNSPLHF.

The V call is TRBV18, the J call TRBJ1-3, with 9 bases matching TRBD1. Germline V gives CDR1 KGHSH, CDR2 LQKENI. Losses at the gene ends were 0 bases for V and 0 bases for J; bases not matched to a gene: 6. The CDR3 contains 18 residues. DNA for the CDR3: TGTGCCAGCTCACCACCAAATGGACAGGGGAGCTCTGGAAACACCATATATTTT. It codes for CASSPPNGQGSSGNTIYF. Complete variable domain (other parts from reference TRBV18 and TRBJ1-3): NAGVMQNPRHLVRRRGQEARLRCSPMKGHSHVYWYRQLPEEGLKFMVYLQKENIIDESGMPKERFSAEFPKEGPSILRIQQVVRGDSAAYFCASSPPNGQGSSGNTIYFGEGSWLTVV.

The V and J genes are TRBV9 and TRBJ2-5, with D tentatively TRBD1 (5 bases). V lost 1 base to trimming and J lost 2 bases, with 12 bases between them. Germline CDR1 and CDR2: SGDLS and YYNGEE. This CDR3 region has 15 residues. CDR3 amino acids: CASSVTMGPQETQYF. In DNA, the CDR3 is TGTGCCAGCAGCGTAACCATGGGGCCACAAGAGACCCAGTACTTC.

The chain has TRBV18 and TRBJ1-1; D is unresolved. The CDR3 spans 13 residues. The V gene lost 3 bases and the J gene lost 1 base, with 6 bases spanning the gap. Germline V CDR1 and CDR2: KGHSH, LQKENI. The CDR3 here is CASSPTGNTEAFF. CDR3 sequence (DNA): TGTGCCAGCTCACCGACGGGGAACACTGAAGCTTTCTTT.

The chain is built from TRBV5-5 and TRBJ1-4; D is unclear. The CDR3 sequence is 15 residues long. V gave up 1 base and J gave up 4 bases, with 11 bases separating them. Looked up from germline, CDR1 is SGHKS and CDR2 is YYEKEE (reference sequence). CDR3 region: CASSLRPQVNEKLFF. DNA for the CDR3: TGTGCCAGCAGCTTGAGGCCTCAGGTTAATGAAAAACTGTTTTTT.

The chain carries TRBV19 and TRBJ1-2; tentatively, D is TRBD1 (6 bases). The germline V and J ends were trimmed by 7 bases and 5 bases, with 8 bases remaining between them. The CDR3 runs 11 residues. Per the germline V gene, CDR1 is LNHDA and CDR2 is SQIVND (reference sequence). The CDR3 DNA sequence: TGTGCCAGTATGGACAGTTATGGCTACACCTTC. It translates to CASMDSYGYTF.

This chain joins TRBV5-6 and TRBJ1-1, with 10 positions matching TRBD1. There are 16 residues in the CDR3. CDR1 is SGHDT and CDR2 is YYEEEE in the germline V gene. V lost 1 base, J lost 7 bases, and 10 bases stayed unmatched. CDR3 loop: CASSLRQGAKDFEAFF. In DNA, the CDR3 is TGTGCCAGCAGCTTGCGACAGGGGGCGAAAGATTTTGAAGCTTTCTTT.

This clone was recorded a few times. This chain joins TRBV19 and TRBJ1-5; D ambiguous. Trimming took off 0 bases at V and 0 bases at J, with 9 bases between the two ends. The V gene's germline CDR1 is LNHDA and CDR2 SQIVND (reference sequence). The CDR3 runs to 16 residues. For the CDR3, the DNA is TGTGCCAGTAGTATAGACAGTCTTATTAGCAATCAGCCCCAGCATTTT. It codes for CASSIDSLISNQPQHF.

The chain carries TRBV7-6 and TRBJ1-6, with D maybe TRBD1 (6 bases). The V end lost 4 bases, the J end lost 5 bases, and 12 bases lay between the germline ends. Germline CDR1 reads SGHVS; CDR2 reads FNYEAQ. This CDR3 is built from 15 residues. The CDR3 DNA reads TGTGCCAGCAGCTCGTCGGACAGCCATAATTCACCCCTCCACTTT. Translating it yields CASSSSDSHNSPLHF.

The rearrangement uses TRBV25-1 and TRBJ1-2; 10 bases align to TRBD1. Trimming at V came to 5 bases and at J to 5 bases, leaving 2 bases not matched to a gene. This CDR3 contains 13 residues. Germline CDR1 and CDR2: MGHDK and SYGVNS. The CDR3 here is CASSKDRGYGYTF. The CDR3 DNA reads as TGTGCCAGCAGTAAGGACAGGGGGTATGGCTACACCTTC.